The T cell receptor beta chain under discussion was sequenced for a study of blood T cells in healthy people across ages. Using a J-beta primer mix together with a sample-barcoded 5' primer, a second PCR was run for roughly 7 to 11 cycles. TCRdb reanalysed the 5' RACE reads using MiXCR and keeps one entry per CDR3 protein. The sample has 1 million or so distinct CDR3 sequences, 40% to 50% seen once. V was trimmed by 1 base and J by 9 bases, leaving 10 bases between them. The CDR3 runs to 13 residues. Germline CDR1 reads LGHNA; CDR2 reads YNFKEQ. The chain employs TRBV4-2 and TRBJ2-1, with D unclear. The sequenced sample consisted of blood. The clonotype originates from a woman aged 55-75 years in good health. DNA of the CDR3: TGTGCCAGCAGCCAAGGCGGAATCGGTGAGCAGTTCTTC. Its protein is CASSQGGIGEQFF.